These T cell receptor beta chains were read from a single sample in a study of blood T cell repertoires in COVID-19. Assay used: immunoSEQ multiplex PCR; TCRdb lists only in-frame clones, some missing. The table includes 200,000 to 250,000 clones, roughly 85% detected once. Sequenced material: peripheral blood. All receptors come from a woman between 18 and 29 years old who had recovered from COVID-19. CDR3s include the opening cysteine and the closing phenylalanine or tryptophan. D genes are given only for firm matches. The size of a clone is reported for some rows only, either as once, few or many, or as a class for expanded clones.

CASSLGNEQYF | TGTGCCAGCAGCTTAGGCAACGAGCAGTACTTC | NA | TRBV13 | NA | TRBJ2-7
CASSLTSGTDNQPQHF | TGTGCCAGCAGCTTGACCTCCGGGACAGATAATCAGCCCCAGCATTTT | NA | TRBV7-8 | TRBD1 | TRBJ1-5
CASSLDRVEDEQYF | TGCGCCAGCAGCCTAGACAGGGTAGAGGACGAGCAGTACTTC | NA | TRBV10-1 | TRBD1 | TRBJ2-7
CASSAPRRDSYEQYF | TGTGCCAGTAGTGCCCCCAGGCGGGACTCCTACGAGCAGTACTTC | once | TRBV19 | NA | TRBJ2-7
CASSVSAGRTDTQYF | TGTGCCAGCAGCGTTTCAGCGGGTAGGACAGATACGCAGTATTTT | NA | TRBV9 | NA | TRBJ2-3
CASSLDGNRGRSGYTF | TGTGCCAGCAGCTTAGATGGTAATAGGGGGCGTTCAGGCTACACCTTC | NA | TRBV7-2 | TRBD1 | TRBJ1-2
CAPFGPTDTQYF | TGTGCCCCCTTTGGCCCCACAGATACGCAGTATTTT | NA | TRBV19 | NA | TRBJ2-3
CASARAGQGSEQYF | TGTGCTAGTGCCCGAGCCGGACAGGGGAGCGAGCAGTACTTC | once | TRBV12-5 | TRBD1 | TRBJ2-7
CASSQGTGQGREKLFF | TGTGCCAGCAGCCAGGGTACCGGACAGGGAAGGGAAAAACTGTTTTTT | NA | TRBV5-5 | TRBD1 | TRBJ1-4
CASSESGGNTEAFF | TGCGCCAGCAGTGAGTCGGGGGGGAACACTGAAGCTTTCTTT | NA | TRBV10-2 | NA | TRBJ1-1
CASSSGSVGGYTF | TGTGCCAGCAGTTCAGGGTCTGTTGGCGGCTACACCTTC | few | TRBV6-5 | NA | TRBJ1-2
CASIQREIYNEQFF | TGTGCCAGCATCCAGCGGGAGATCTACAATGAGCAGTTCTTC | NA | TRBV3-1/TRBV3-2 | TRBD2 | TRBJ2-1
CASSFTIHTYEQYF | TGTGCCAGCAGTTTCACTATCCATACTTACGAGCAGTACTTC | NA | TRBV27 | NA | TRBJ2-7
CASSQLLAGEFTDTQYF | TGTGCCAGCAGCCAATTGCTGGCGGGAGAGTTCACAGATACGCAGTATTTT | once | TRBV16 | TRBD2 | TRBJ2-3
CAWSAWTGNNYGYTF | TGTGCCTGGAGTGCGTGGACAGGAAATAACTATGGCTACACCTTC | NA | TRBV30 | TRBD1 | TRBJ1-2
CAIGDGGIQHPYEQYF | TGTGCCATCGGGGATGGCGGGATCCAGCACCCCTACGAGCAGTACTTC | NA | TRBV10-3 | NA | TRBJ2-7
CASSIPGQPDPYNEQFF | TGTGCCAGTAGTATCCCGGGACAGCCTGACCCCTACAATGAGCAGTTCTTC | NA | TRBV19 | TRBD1 | TRBJ2-1
CASSQGGGRAPYEQFF | TGCGCCAGCAGCCAAGGGGGCGGGAGGGCCCCCTATGAGCAGTTCTTC | NA | TRBV4-1 | TRBD2 | TRBJ2-1
CATGQGDFFGYTF | TGTGCCACAGGACAGGGGGATTTCTTTGGCTACACCTTC | NA | TRBV10-3 | TRBD1 | TRBJ1-2
CSVDVAGGPAEQFF | TGCAGCGTTGACGTAGCGGGAGGGCCGGCGGAGCAGTTCTTC | once | TRBV29-1 | TRBD2 | TRBJ2-1
CASSYQGITEAFF | TGTGCCAGCAGTTACCAGGGAATCACTGAAGCTTTCTTT | once | TRBV6-2/TRBV6-3 | NA | TRBJ1-1
CASDYRGRGANVLTF | TGTGCCAGTGATTACAGGGGGCGTGGGGCCAACGTCCTGACTTTC | NA | TRBV19 | TRBD1 | TRBJ2-6
CAWGQGDNTGELFF | TGTGCCTGGGGTCAGGGGGACAACACCGGGGAGCTGTTTTTT | NA | TRBV30 | TRBD1 | TRBJ2-2
CASSPRAGTVTDTQYF | TGCGCCAGCAGCCCTCGTGCTGGGACAGTCACAGATACGCAGTATTTT | NA | TRBV5-1 | TRBD1 | TRBJ2-3
CASSSGQGAITDTQYF | TGTGCCAGCTCATCCGGACAGGGGGCAATCACAGATACGCAGTATTTT | NA | TRBV18 | TRBD1 | TRBJ2-3
CASSWDRNTEAFF | TGTGCCAGCAGTTGGGACAGGAACACTGAAGCTTTCTTT | NA | TRBV6-2/TRBV6-3 | TRBD1 | TRBJ1-1
CASSPPPGQGTDYGYTF | TGTGCCAGCTCACCACCACCCGGACAAGGGACAGACTATGGCTACACCTTC | NA | TRBV18 | TRBD1 | TRBJ1-2
CASSLLTGATDTQYF | TGTGCCAGCAGCTTATTAACGGGAGCCACAGATACGCAGTATTTT | NA | TRBV7-3 | NA | TRBJ2-3
CSVAGQPYNEQFF | TGCAGCGTTGCTGGACAGCCTTACAATGAGCAGTTCTTC | NA | TRBV29-1 | NA | TRBJ2-1
CASSLADTDTQYF | TGTGCCAGCAGTTTGGCCGACACAGATACGCAGTATTTT | NA | TRBV6-2/TRBV6-3 | NA | TRBJ2-3
CASSSLAGVYNEQFF | TGTGCCAGCAGCTCGCTAGCGGGAGTCTACAATGAGCAGTTCTTC | NA | TRBV7-9 | TRBD2 | TRBJ2-1
CASSSGELVGLGEQFF | TGCGCCAGCAGCTCGGGGGAACTAGTTGGTCTAGGTGAGCAGTTCTTC | NA | TRBV5-1 | NA | TRBJ2-1
CATRKLGLAGPTDTQYF | TGTGCCACCAGAAAATTGGGACTAGCGGGCCCCACAGATACGCAGTATTTT | once | TRBV24-1 | TRBD2 | TRBJ2-3
CASSKDSLNTEAFF | TGTGCCAGCAGTAAGGACAGCTTGAACACTGAAGCTTTCTTT | NA | TRBV6-5 | NA | TRBJ1-1
CASSQEVRYGYTF | TGTGCCAGCAGCCAAGAGGTGCGCTATGGCTACACCTTC | NA | TRBV4-2 | NA | TRBJ1-2
CASSTQGQVNTEAFF | TGCGCCAGCAGCACACAAGGACAGGTTAACACTGAAGCTTTCTTT | NA | TRBV5-1 | TRBD1 | TRBJ1-1
CASSLAGGRLKETQYF | TGTGCCAGCTCACTCGCCGGGGGGAGGCTTAAAGAGACCCAGTACTTC | NA | TRBV18 | TRBD2 | TRBJ2-5
CAWMGGGAAFF | TGTGCCTGGATGGGGGGAGGGGCAGCTTTCTTT | NA | TRBV30 | NA | TRBJ1-1
CASSLGSDNPYGYTF | TGTGCCAGCAGCTTAGGGTCGGACAATCCTTATGGCTACACCTTC | NA | TRBV7-9 | NA | TRBJ1-2